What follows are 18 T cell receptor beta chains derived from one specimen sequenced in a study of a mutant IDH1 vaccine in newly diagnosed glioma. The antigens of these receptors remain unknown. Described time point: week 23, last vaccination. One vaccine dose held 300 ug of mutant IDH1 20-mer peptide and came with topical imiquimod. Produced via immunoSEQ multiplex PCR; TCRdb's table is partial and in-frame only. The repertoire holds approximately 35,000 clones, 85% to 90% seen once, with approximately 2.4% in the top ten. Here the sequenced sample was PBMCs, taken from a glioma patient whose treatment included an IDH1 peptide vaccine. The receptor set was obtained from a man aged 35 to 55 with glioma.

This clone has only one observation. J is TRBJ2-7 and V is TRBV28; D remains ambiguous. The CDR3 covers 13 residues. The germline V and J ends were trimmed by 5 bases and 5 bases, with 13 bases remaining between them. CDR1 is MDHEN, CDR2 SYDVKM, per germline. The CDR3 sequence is CASSPSLLNEQYV. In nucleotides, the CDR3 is TGTGCCAGCAGTCCCTCGCTACTCAACGAGCAGTACGTC.

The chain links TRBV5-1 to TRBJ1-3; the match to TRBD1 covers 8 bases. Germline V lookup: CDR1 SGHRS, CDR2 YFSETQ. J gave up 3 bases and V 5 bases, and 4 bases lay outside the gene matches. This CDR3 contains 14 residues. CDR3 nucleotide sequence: TGCGCCAGCAGGGCAGGGGGCGGTGGAAACACCATATATTTT. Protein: CASRAGGGGNTIYF.

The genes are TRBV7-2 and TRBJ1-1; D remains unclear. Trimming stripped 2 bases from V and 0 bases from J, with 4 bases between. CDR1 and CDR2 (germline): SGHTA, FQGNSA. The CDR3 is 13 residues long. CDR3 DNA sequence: TGTGCCAGCAGCTTATCGGTGAACACTGAAGCTTTCTTT. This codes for CASSLSVNTEAFF.

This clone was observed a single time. CDR3 loop: CAMTQGTFATNEKLFF. The DNA of the CDR3 is TGTGCCATGACCCAAGGGACCTTTGCAACTAATGAAAAACTGTTTTTT. The rearrangement links TRBV27 to TRBJ1-4; maybe TRBD1 (5 bases). The CDR3 has 16 amino acids. V gave up 10 bases and J gave up 0 bases, with 18 bases separating them. Germline V lookup: CDR1 MNHEY, CDR2 SMNVEV (reference sequence).

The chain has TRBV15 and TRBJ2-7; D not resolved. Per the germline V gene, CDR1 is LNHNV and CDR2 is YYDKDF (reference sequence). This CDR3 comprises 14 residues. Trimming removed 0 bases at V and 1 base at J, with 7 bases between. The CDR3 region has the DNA TGTGCCACCAGCAGAGACTGGGTGTCCTACGAGCAGTACGTC. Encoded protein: CATSRDWVSYEQYV.

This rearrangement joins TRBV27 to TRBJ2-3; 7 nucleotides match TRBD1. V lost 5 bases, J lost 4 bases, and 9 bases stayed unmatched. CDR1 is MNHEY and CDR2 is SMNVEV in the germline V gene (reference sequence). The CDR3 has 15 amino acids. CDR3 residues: CASSVLGQGADTQYF. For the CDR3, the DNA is TGTGCCAGCAGTGTCTTGGGGCAGGGGGCAGATACGCAGTATTTT.

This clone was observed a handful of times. The CDR3 DNA reads as TGCGCCAGCAGCTTACAGGGAACCTACGAGCAGTACTTC. Protein: CASSLQGTYEQYF. The genes are TRBV5-1 and TRBJ2-7, with D perhaps TRBD1 (6 bases). This CDR3 region has 13 residues. Germline assignment: CDR1 SGHRS and CDR2 YFSETQ. Trimming took 2 bases from V and 2 from J, leaving 8 bases between them.

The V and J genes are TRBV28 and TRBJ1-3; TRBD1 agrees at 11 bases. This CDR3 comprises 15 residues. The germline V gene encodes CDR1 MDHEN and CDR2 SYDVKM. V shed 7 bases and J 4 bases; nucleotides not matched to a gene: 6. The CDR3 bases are TGTGCCAGCACTCCGGGACAGGGGGGAGGAAACACCATATATTTT. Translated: CASTPGQGGGNTIYF.

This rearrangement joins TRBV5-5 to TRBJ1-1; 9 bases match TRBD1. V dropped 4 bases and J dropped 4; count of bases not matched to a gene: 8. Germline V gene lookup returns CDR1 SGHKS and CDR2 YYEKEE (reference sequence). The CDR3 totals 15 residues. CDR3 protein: CASSGNRGPGTEAFF. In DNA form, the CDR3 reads TGTGCCAGCAGCGGAAACAGGGGGCCGGGCACTGAAGCTTTCTTT.

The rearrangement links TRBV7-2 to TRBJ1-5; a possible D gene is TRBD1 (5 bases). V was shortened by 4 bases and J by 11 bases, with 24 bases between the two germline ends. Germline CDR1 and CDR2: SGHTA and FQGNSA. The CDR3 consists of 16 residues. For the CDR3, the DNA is TGTGCCAGCAGCTCGACGTCCCGGGACGGGAAGAGGGCCCAGCATTTT. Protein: CASSSTSRDGKRAQHF. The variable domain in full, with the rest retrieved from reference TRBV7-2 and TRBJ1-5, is GAGVSQSPSNKVTEKGKDVELRCDPISGHTALYWYRQSLGQGLEFLIYFQGNSAPDKSGLPSDRFSAERTGGSVSTLTIQRTQQEDSAVYLCASSSTSRDGKRAQHFGDGTRLSIL.

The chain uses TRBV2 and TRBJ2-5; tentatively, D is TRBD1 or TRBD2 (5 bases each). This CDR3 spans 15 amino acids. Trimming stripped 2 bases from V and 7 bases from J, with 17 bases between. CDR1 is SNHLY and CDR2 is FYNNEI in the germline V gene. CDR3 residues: CASSELGVAAGTQYF. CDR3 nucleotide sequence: TGTGCCAGCAGTGAATTAGGGGTGGCCGCGGGGACCCAGTACTTC.

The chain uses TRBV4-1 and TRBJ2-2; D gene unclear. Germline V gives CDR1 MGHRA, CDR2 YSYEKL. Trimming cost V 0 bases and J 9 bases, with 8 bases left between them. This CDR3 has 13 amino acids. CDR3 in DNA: TGCGCCAGCAGCCAAGAGGGGTGGAGGGAGCTGTTTTTT. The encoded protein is CASSQEGWRELFF.

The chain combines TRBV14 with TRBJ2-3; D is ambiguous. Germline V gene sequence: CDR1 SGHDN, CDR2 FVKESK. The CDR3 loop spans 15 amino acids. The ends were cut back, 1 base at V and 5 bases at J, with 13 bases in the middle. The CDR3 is CASSQGVSSQDTQYF. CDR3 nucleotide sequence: TGTGCCAGCAGCCAAGGAGTAAGCTCGCAAGATACGCAGTATTTT. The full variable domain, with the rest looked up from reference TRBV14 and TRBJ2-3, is EAGVTQFPSHSVIEKGQTVTLRCDPISGHDNLYWYRRVMGKEIKFLLHFVKESKQDESGMPNNRFLAERTGGTYSTLKVQPAELEDSGVYFCASSQGVSSQDTQYFGPGTRLTVL.

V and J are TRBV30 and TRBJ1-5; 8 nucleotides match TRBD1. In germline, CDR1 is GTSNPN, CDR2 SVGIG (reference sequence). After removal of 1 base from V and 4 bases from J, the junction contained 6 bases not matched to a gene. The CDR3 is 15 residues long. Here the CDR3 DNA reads TGTGCCTGGAGTGCAGACAGGGGTGGGAATCAGCCCCAGCATTTT. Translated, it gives CAWSADRGGNQPQHF.

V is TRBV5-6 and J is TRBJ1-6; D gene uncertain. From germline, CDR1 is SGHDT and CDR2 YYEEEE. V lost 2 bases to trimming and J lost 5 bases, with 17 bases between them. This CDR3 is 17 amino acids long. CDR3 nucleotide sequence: TGTGCCAGCAGCTTAACGGGTCCGTCCCTTAATAATTCACCCCTCCACTTT. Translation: CASSLTGPSLNNSPLHF.

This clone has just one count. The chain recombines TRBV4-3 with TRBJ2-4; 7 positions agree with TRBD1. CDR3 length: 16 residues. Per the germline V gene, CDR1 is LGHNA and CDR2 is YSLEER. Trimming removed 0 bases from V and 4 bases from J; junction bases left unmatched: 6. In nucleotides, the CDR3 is TGCGCCAGCAGCCAAGATACAGGGGTGACAAAAAACATTCAGTACTTC. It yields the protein CASSQDTGVTKNIQYF.

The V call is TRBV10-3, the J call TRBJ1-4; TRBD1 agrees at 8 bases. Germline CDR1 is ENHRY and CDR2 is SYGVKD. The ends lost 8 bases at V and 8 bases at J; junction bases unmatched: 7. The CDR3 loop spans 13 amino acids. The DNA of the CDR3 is TGTGCCATCGGTGGGACAGGTGGAGAAAAACTGTTTTTT. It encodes CAIGGTGGEKLFF.

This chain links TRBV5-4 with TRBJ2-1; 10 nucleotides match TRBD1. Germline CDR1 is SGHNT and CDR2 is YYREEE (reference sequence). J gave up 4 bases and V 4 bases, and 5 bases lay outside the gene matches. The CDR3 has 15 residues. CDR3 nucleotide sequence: TGTGCCAGCAGCCATCCGGGACAGGGGTACAATGAGCAGTTCTTC. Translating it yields CASSHPGQGYNEQFF.